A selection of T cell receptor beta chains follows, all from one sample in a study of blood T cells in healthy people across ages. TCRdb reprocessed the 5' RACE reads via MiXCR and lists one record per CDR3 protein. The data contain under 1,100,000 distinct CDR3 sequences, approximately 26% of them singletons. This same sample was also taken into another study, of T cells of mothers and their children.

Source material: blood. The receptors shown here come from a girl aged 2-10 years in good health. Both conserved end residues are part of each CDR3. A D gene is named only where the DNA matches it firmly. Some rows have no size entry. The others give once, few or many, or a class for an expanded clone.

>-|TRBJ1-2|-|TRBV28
CATRGVEGYTF
TGTGCCACTCGGGGGGTTGAGGGCTACACCTTC
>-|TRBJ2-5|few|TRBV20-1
CSARDGRGSETQYF
TGCAGTGCTAGAGATGGTAGGGGATCAGAGACCCAGTACTTC
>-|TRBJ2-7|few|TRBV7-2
CASSLSRAGEQYF
TGTGCCAGCAGCTTGAGCCGGGCCGGCGAGCAGTACTTC
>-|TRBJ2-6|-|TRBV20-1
CSASSGLSGANVLTF
TGCAGTGCTAGCTCAGGGTTATCTGGGGCCAACGTCCTGACTTTC
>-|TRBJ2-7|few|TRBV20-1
CSAYAKVGAQSYEQYF
TGCAGTGCTTACGCCAAGGTGGGAGCTCAGTCCTACGAGCAGTACTTC
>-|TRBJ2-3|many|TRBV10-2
CASRPSSSTDTQYF
TGCGCCAGCAGACCGTCGTCTAGCACAGATACGCAGTATTTT
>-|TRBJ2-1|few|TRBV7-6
CASSLITSGFGEQFF
TGTGCCAGCAGCTTAATCACCTCAGGGTTTGGTGAGCAGTTCTTC
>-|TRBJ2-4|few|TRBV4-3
CASSQAQGGKNIQYF
TGCGCCAGCAGCCAAGCCCAGGGAGGCAAAAACATTCAGTACTTC
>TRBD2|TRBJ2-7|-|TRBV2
CASTGGFSYEQYF
TGTGCCAGCACGGGGGGGTTCTCCTACGAGCAGTACTTC
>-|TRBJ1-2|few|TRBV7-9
CASSSVGRSWGDGYTF
TGTGCCAGCAGCTCCGTCGGACGGTCGTGGGGCGATGGCTACACCTTC
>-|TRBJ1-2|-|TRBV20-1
CSARPRQEINYGYTF
TGCAGTGCTAGGCCCCGACAGGAAATTAACTATGGCTACACCTTC
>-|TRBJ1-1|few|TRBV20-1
CSARSDRDNTEAFF
TGCAGTGCTAGATCGGACAGAGACAACACTGAAGCTTTCTTT
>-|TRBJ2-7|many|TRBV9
CASSPQGGGYSEQYF
TGTGCCAGCAGCCCCCAAGGGGGGGGCTATAGCGAGCAGTACTTC
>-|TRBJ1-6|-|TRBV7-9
CASSLARGTPAYNSPLHF
TGTGCCAGCAGCTTAGCGCGGGGGACTCCTGCCTATAATTCACCCCTCCACTTT
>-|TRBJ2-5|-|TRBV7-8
CASSLFEGQLLETQYF
TGTGCCAGCAGCTTATTCGAGGGACAACTGCTGGAGACCCAGTACTTC
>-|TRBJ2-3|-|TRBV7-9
CASSLSQGYPSTDTQYF
TGTGCCAGCAGCTTAAGCCAGGGGTATCCCTCCACAGATACGCAGTATTTT